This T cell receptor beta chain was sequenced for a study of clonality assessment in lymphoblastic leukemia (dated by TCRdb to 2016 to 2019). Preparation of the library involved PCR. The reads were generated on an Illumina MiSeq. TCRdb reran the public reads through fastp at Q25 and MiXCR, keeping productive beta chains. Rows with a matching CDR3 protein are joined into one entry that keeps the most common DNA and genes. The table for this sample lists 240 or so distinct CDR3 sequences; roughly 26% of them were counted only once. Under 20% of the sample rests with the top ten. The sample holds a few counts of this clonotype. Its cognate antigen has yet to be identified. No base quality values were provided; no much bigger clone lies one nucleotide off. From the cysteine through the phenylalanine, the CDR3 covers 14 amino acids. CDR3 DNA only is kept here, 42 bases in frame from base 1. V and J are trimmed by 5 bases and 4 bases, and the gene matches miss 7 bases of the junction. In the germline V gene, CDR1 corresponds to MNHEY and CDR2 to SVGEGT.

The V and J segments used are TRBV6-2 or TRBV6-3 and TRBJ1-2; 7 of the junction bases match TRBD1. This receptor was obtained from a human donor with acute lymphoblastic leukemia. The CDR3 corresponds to CASSRTGGIYGYTF. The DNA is TGTGCCAGCAGTCGGACAGGTGGGATCTATGGCTACACCTTC.